The 10 T cell receptor beta chains given below trace back to one sample, sequenced in a study of read filtering for tumor transcriptome and immune sequencing. The library was built from around 0.4 ug RNA with molecular barcoded adaptors for alpha/delta and beta/gamma chains. TCRdb reanalysed the reads using MiXCR and keeps one entry per CDR3 protein. Of 8,500 to 9,500 distinct CDR3 sequences in the sample, roughly 15% were seen once. The specimen was a population of CD138-negative cells sorted from bone marrow. All receptors derive from a donor aged 40 or over with multiple myeloma.

This clonotype occurred many times. The chain links TRBV6-1 to TRBJ2-2; D not certain. From germline, CDR1 is MNHNS and CDR2 SASEGT. V lost 8 bases to trimming and J lost 2 bases, with 9 bases between them. The CDR3 extends over 13 amino acids. This chain's CDR3 is CASQDGNTGELFF. In nucleotides, the CDR3 is TGTGCCAGCCAGGACGGAAACACCGGGGAGCTGTTTTTT.

This clonotype is medium-sized (0.01 to 0.1%) by share. The chain carries TRBV30 and TRBJ2-3; D might be TRBD1 (6 bases). The length of the CDR3 is 15 residues. The V end lost 3 bases, the J end lost 1 base, and 14 bases lay between the germline ends. The V gene's germline CDR1 is GTSNPN and CDR2 SVGIG (reference sequence). CDR3 loop: CAWRMGAQGTDTQYF. Here the CDR3 DNA reads TGTGCCTGGAGGATGGGGGCGCAGGGCACAGATACGCAGTATTTT.

This clonotype has more than one count but fewer than ten. With a much larger clone just one base away, this may be a read error. The chain joins TRBV5-1 to TRBJ1-1; D gene ambiguous. The V gene's germline CDR1 is SGHRS and CDR2 YFSETQ. V was pared by 5 bases and J by 0 bases, with 8 bases between. This CDR3 has 13 amino acids. CDR3 sequence: CASSPGLNTEAFF. The CDR3 coding sequence is TGCGCCAGCAGTCCGGGGTTGAACACTGAAGCTTTCTTT. Drawing the rest from reference TRBV5-1 and TRBJ1-1, the complete variable domain is KAGVTQTPRYLIKTRGQQVTLSCSPISGHRSVSWYQQTPGQGLQFLFEYFSETQRNKGNFPGRFSGRQFSNSRSEMNVSTLELGDSALYLCASSPGLNTEAFFGQGTRLTVV.

This clonotype was detected ten times or more. CDR3 DNA sequence: TGTGCCAGCAGTTACAACGCGGAGACCCAGTACTTC. Translated: CASSYNAETQYF. The rearrangement uses TRBV6-2 or TRBV6-3 and TRBJ2-5; D is uncertain. V shed 2 bases and J shed 5 bases, with 6 bases lying between them. CDR1 is MNHEY and CDR2 is SVGEGT in the germline V gene. The CDR3 extends over 12 amino acids.

This clonotype has ten or more counts. The chain links TRBV7-9 to TRBJ1-1; unclear D gene. With 4 bases removed from V and 2 bases from J, the gap between germline ends came to 11 bases. Per the germline V gene, CDR1 is SEHNR and CDR2 is FQNEAQ (reference sequence). The CDR3 loop spans 14 amino acids. The CDR3 nucleotides are TGTGCCAGCAGCTCCGGACGGGTTAACACTGAAGCTTTCTTT. Translation: CASSSGRVNTEAFF.

The sample holds many counts of this clonotype. The chain uses TRBV7-9 and TRBJ2-5; TRBD2 matches 11 bases. With 5 bases clipped from V and 8 bases from J, the junction kept 7 bases outside the gene matches. The germline V gene has CDR1 SEHNR and CDR2 FQNEAQ (reference sequence). There are 14 residues in the CDR3. Here the CDR3 reads CASSRPLAGDTQYF. The CDR3 DNA is TGTGCCAGCAGCCGCCCACTAGCGGGGGACACCCAGTACTTC.

This clonotype is labeled medium-sized (0.01 to 0.1%). The rearrangement links TRBV4-2 to TRBJ1-2; D is perhaps TRBD1 (6 bases). CDR1 and CDR2 (germline): LGHNA, YNFKEQ. The CDR3 is 13 residues long. V lost 6 bases, J lost 4 bases, and 12 bases lay in between. CDR3 DNA sequence: TGTGCCAGCAGTCACAGGGAAAGCTATGGCTACACCTTC. It encodes CASSHRESYGYTF.

Turning to this clonotype: An end of the junction differs from the germline gene, which may be a read error. The chain combines TRBV9 with TRBJ2-7; TRBD2 might be the D (6 bases). Looked up from germline, CDR1 is SGDLS and CDR2 is YYNGEE. This CDR3 region has 14 residues. The CDR3 protein is CASCVDPGAYEQYF. CDR3 nucleotide sequence: TGTGCCAGCTGCGTAGACCCGGGAGCCTACGAGCAGTACTTC.

This clonotype was observed many times. The gene calls are TRBV12-3 or TRBV12-4 and TRBJ2-2, with no clear D. V was pared by 2 bases and J by 3 bases, with 7 bases between. The CDR3 sequence is 14 residues long. DNA for the CDR3: TGTGCCAGCAGTTTAAGGCTTCACACCGGGGAGCTGTTTTTT. It is translated as CASSLRLHTGELFF.

This clonotype occurred many times. The gene calls are TRBV3-1 and TRBJ1-4; weak D call: TRBD1 (5 bases). The CDR3 is 17 residues long. CDR1 and CDR2 (germline): LGHDT, YNNKEL (reference sequence). Trimming removed 4 bases at V and 3 bases at J, with 18 bases between. The CDR3 reads CASSLGTGFGANEKLFF. CDR3 bases: TGTGCCAGCAGCCTCGGAACAGGATTCGGGGCTAATGAAAAACTGTTTTTT.